These 27 T cell receptor beta chains originate from one sample sequenced in a study of T cell responses to AZD1222 COVID-19 vaccine. This table comes from immunoSEQ multiplex PCR, and its TCRdb copy is limited to in-frame clones, with some not included. The data contain tens of thousands of clones, 84% of them singletons. Material: peripheral blood, obtained on day 0 of AZD1222 vaccination. The receptor source for this set is an adult in good health.

The V call is TRBV28, the J call TRBJ1-2; TRBD1 matches at 7 bases. The germline V gene has CDR1 MDHEN and CDR2 SYDVKM. The CDR3 spans 15 residues. V was clipped by 3 bases and J by 4 bases; unmatched bases: 8. The CDR3 bases are TGTGCCAGCAGTTTCGGAGGGGGCGTAGGCTATGGCTACACCTTC. Protein product: CASSFGGGVGYGYTF.

The rearrangement uses TRBV28 and TRBJ2-3, with 13 bases fitting TRBD2. J lost 9 bases, V lost 2 bases, and 5 bases had no gene match. CDR1 MDHEN and CDR2 SYDVKM come from the germline V gene. This CDR3 has 15 residues. The CDR3, as DNA: TGTGCCAGCAGTTTAAGGACTAGCGGGGGCGAGACGCAGTATTTT. It encodes CASSLRTSGGETQYF.

The V call is TRBV7-8, the J call TRBJ2-5, with D unresolved. Germline CDR1 is SGHVS and CDR2 is FQNEAQ. V dropped 1 base and J dropped 4 bases, with 13 bases sitting between them. There are 15 residues in the CDR3. The CDR3 reads CASSLESPPGETQYF. DNA for the CDR3: TGTGCCAGCAGCTTAGAGAGTCCCCCGGGAGAGACCCAGTACTTC.

The gene calls are TRBV27 and TRBJ2-2, with D perhaps TRBD1 (5 bases). V lost 2 bases and J lost 10, with 14 bases in between. This CDR3 is 14 amino acids long. The germline gives CDR1 MNHEY, CDR2 SMNVEV (reference sequence). The CDR3: CASSLVQGPAELFF. CDR3 DNA sequence: TGTGCCAGCAGTTTAGTCCAGGGCCCCGCGGAGCTGTTTTTT.

The gene calls are TRBV9 and TRBJ1-5; D possibly corresponds to TRBD1 (5 bases). This CDR3 has 13 residues. V lost 4 bases and J lost 6, with 11 bases in between. Germline V gene data show CDR1 as SGDLS and CDR2 as YYNGEE. The DNA of the CDR3 is TGTGCCAGCAGCCCCGGGGACGGTCAGCCCCAGCATTTT. Its translation: CASSPGDGQPQHF.

This chain uses TRBV12-3 or TRBV12-4 with TRBJ2-1; the D gene is possibly TRBD2 (6 bases). This CDR3 comprises 12 residues. Deletions cut 7 bases from V and 4 bases from J, with 8 bases between. CDR3: CASTGVYNEQFF. CDR3 sequence (DNA): TGTGCCAGCACGGGGGTTTACAATGAGCAGTTCTTC.

This chain joins TRBV7-6 and TRBJ1-4; D is perhaps TRBD1 (5 bases). The CDR3 spans 16 residues. V was shortened by 5 bases and J by 3 bases, with 16 bases between the two germline ends. In germline, CDR1 is SGHVS, CDR2 FNYEAQ. The CDR3 region has the DNA TGTGCCAGCAGCGACCTCGGAGGGGCGGCTAATGAAAAACTGTTTTTT. Translated: CASSDLGGAANEKLFF.

The genes are TRBV9 and TRBJ2-7; D is possibly TRBD1 (6 bases). The CDR3 has 14 amino acids. The germline V and J ends were trimmed by 0 bases and 4 bases, with 11 bases remaining between them. Looked up from germline, CDR1 is SGDLS and CDR2 is YYNGEE. The CDR3 bases are TGTGCCAGCAGCGTAGAAGGCAGGGGATACGAGCAGTACTTC. Translated: CASSVEGRGYEQYF.

J is TRBJ2-5 and V is TRBV12-5; D is ambiguous. The germline V and J ends were trimmed by 4 bases and 5 bases, with 5 bases remaining between them. CDR3 length equals 11 residues. Germline CDR1 reads LGHNT; CDR2 reads FRNRAP. This CDR3 is CASGSLETQYF. CDR3 DNA: TGTGCTAGTGGTTCCCTTGAGACCCAGTACTTC.

The V and J genes are TRBV5-1 and TRBJ2-2; D is undetermined. With 3 bases removed from V and 0 bases from J, the gap between germline ends came to 0 bases. CDR1 and CDR2 from the germline V gene are SGHRS and YFSETQ. CDR3 length equals 12 residues. CDR3 protein: CASSSNTGELFF. Here the CDR3 DNA reads TGCGCCAGCAGCTCGAACACCGGGGAGCTGTTTTTT.

This clone was detected only a few times. The CDR3 is CASNVAENSPLHF. CDR3 in DNA: TGCGCCAGCAATGTCGCAGAGAATTCACCCCTCCACTTT. This chain links TRBV5-1 with TRBJ1-6; D unclear. The V end lost 6 bases, the J end lost 7 bases, and 11 bases lay between the germline ends. Germline V lookup: CDR1 SGHRS, CDR2 YFSETQ. The CDR3 loop spans 13 amino acids.

The V gene is TRBV7-9, the J gene TRBJ1-5, with 7 positions matching TRBD1. Unmatched junction bases numbered 3, after V lost 1 base and J lost 0 bases. This CDR3 contains 16 residues. Germline V gives CDR1 SEHNR, CDR2 FQNEAQ (reference sequence). For the CDR3, the DNA is TGTGCCAGCAGCTTAGGGACAGGAGATAGCAATCAGCCCCAGCATTTT. This codes for CASSLGTGDSNQPQHF.

The rearrangement uses TRBV2 and TRBJ1-6; D is uncertain. Germline CDR1 SNHLY, CDR2 FYNNEI. Trimming left V 4 bases short and J 6 bases short, with 16 bases between. The CDR3 extends over 16 amino acids. For the CDR3, the DNA is TGTGCCAGCAGTGCTTCGTCATTCCGGACTAATTCACCCCTCCACTTT. Protein sequence: CASSASSFRTNSPLHF.

This sequence joins TRBV7-2 and TRBJ1-2; 10 bases are shared with TRBD1. This CDR3 spans 14 amino acids. CDR1 is SGHTA and CDR2 is FQGNSA in the germline V gene. V lost 1 base and J lost 6; bases outside the gene matches: 2. CDR3 sequence (DNA): TGTGCCAGCAGCTTAGACGGACAGGGGGATGGCTACACCTTC. Residues: CASSLDGQGDGYTF.

This chain joins TRBV4-3 and TRBJ1-2; D is perhaps TRBD1 (5 bases). This CDR3 spans 18 amino acids. Trimming left V 1 base short and J 7 bases short, with 25 bases between. Germline V gene lookup returns CDR1 LGHNA and CDR2 YSLEER. DNA for the CDR3: TGCGCCAGCAGCCAAGTTGGCAGGGAAGGATACTATGCTTTTGGCTACACCTTC. Translation gives CASSQVGREGYYAFGYTF.

This clone was observed once. V and J are TRBV14 and TRBJ2-5; D gene ambiguous. Germline V gives CDR1 SGHDN, CDR2 FVKESK. CDR3 length: 14 residues. The V end was cut by 1 base, the J end by 10 bases, with 16 bases between. The CDR3 is CASSQGPIMRNQYF. The CDR3 DNA reads as TGTGCCAGCAGCCAAGGCCCGATAATGAGAAACCAGTACTTC.

This clone has only one observation. The V gene is TRBV14, the J gene TRBJ1-1, with a weak D call TRBD1 (6 bases). The CDR3 covers 13 residues. Trimming left V 1 base short and J 7 bases short, with 10 bases between. Germline CDR1 SGHDN, CDR2 FVKESK. The CDR3, as DNA: TGTGCCAGCAGCCAAGGACAGGCAATTGAAGCTTTCTTT. Translated: CASSQGQAIEAFF.

This clone was observed a few times. CDR3 sequence: CASSPRRSMNTEAFF. The CDR3, as DNA: TGCGCCAGCAGCCCAAGACGGAGTATGAACACTGAAGCTTTCTTT. This chain connects TRBV5-1 to TRBJ1-1; the D is unclear. With 4 bases removed from V and 0 bases from J, the gap between germline ends came to 13 bases. This CDR3 region has 15 residues. The germline CDR1 and CDR2 sequences are SGHRS and YFSETQ. The full variable domain, rest sourced from reference TRBV5-1 and TRBJ1-1, is KAGVTQTPRYLIKTRGQQVTLSCSPISGHRSVSWYQQTPGQGLQFLFEYFSETQRNKGNFPGRFSGRQFSNSRSEMNVSTLELGDSALYLCASSPRRSMNTEAFFGQGTRLTVV.

The chain uses TRBV2 and TRBJ2-1; 8 bases agree with TRBD2. J was trimmed by 4 bases and V by 7 bases; bases with no gene match: 15. The CDR3 runs to 17 residues. Germline-derived CDR1 and CDR2 are SNHLY and FYNNEI. CDR3 bases: TGTGCCAGCAAGAAAGATAAAAATAGCGGGGCTTACAATGAGCAGTTCTTC. As protein: CASKKDKNSGAYNEQFF.

This chain joins TRBV2 and TRBJ2-1; the match to TRBD2 covers 10 bases. Germline-derived CDR1 and CDR2 are SNHLY and FYNNEI. Unmatched junction bases numbered 19, after V lost 7 bases and J lost 10 bases. CDR3 size: 17 residues. The CDR3 loop reads CASNGLKRGGLREEQFF. As DNA, the CDR3 is TGTGCCAGCAACGGACTTAAGCGGGGGGGCCTTAGGGAAGAGCAGTTCTTC.

This rearrangement joins TRBV27 to TRBJ2-6, with D possibly TRBD2 on 5 matching bases. This CDR3 contains 17 residues. Trimming removed 2 bases from V and 0 bases from J, with 11 bases in between. Looked up from germline, CDR1 is MNHEY and CDR2 is SMNVEV (reference sequence). This chain's CDR3 is CASSLEKGSSGANVLTF. CDR3 sequence (DNA): TGTGCCAGCAGTTTAGAAAAAGGGAGCTCTGGGGCCAACGTCCTGACTTTC.

The rearrangement links TRBV5-6 to TRBJ1-6, with D tentatively TRBD1 (5 bases). V was shortened by 4 bases and J by 7 bases, with 18 bases between the two germline ends. This CDR3 is 16 amino acids long. Germline loops: CDR1 SGHDT, CDR2 YYEEEE. The CDR3 region is CASSPNQGLINSPLHF. The CDR3 region has the DNA TGTGCCAGCAGCCCGAATCAGGGTCTCATCAATTCACCCCTCCACTTT.

The sample holds one count of this clone. The CDR3 reads CASSPLDREAFF. The CDR3 DNA is TGTGCCAGCAGCCCTTTGGACAGGGAAGCTTTCTTT. The rearrangement joins TRBV14 to TRBJ1-1; 7 bases align to TRBD1. Germline V gene data show CDR1 as SGHDN and CDR2 as FVKESK. This CDR3 has 12 residues. J was trimmed by 8 bases and V by 4 bases; bases with no gene match: 4.

The DNA for the CDR3 is TGTGCCTGGAGTGTCGGACAGGGAACCTACAATGAGCAGTTCTTC. Its translation is CAWSVGQGTYNEQFF. This sequence joins TRBV30 and TRBJ2-1, with 8 positions matching TRBD1. V was clipped by 0 bases and J by 2 bases; unmatched bases: 3. The CDR3 extends over 15 amino acids. The V gene's germline CDR1 is GTSNPN and CDR2 SVGIG (reference sequence).

To note about this clone: The junction departs from the called germline gene at one end, perhaps through a read error. This chain uses TRBV28 with TRBJ2-1; 11 positions agree with TRBD2. This CDR3 contains 15 residues. Germline V gives CDR1 MDHEN, CDR2 SYDVKM. CDR3 amino acids: CASRPPGLAVPRVVF. DNA of the CDR3: TGTGCCAGCAGACCACCGGGACTAGCGGTCCCCAGAGTGGTCTTC.

The J gene is TRBJ2-3, the V gene TRBV12-3 or TRBV12-4; 9 nucleotides line up with TRBD2. The CDR3 length is 13 residues. V lost 5 bases, J lost 5 bases, and 2 bases stayed unmatched. CDR3 nucleotides: TGTGCCAGCAGTCGGACTAGCGTAGATACGCAGTATTTT. Translating it yields CASSRTSVDTQYF.

The CDR3 protein is CASSKYGTSGGSTGELFF. The CDR3 bases are TGTGCCAGCAGCAAATACGGCACTAGCGGGGGATCCACCGGGGAGCTGTTTTTT. This chain connects TRBV21-1 to TRBJ2-2; the DNA was not compared with TRBD2, the D call given in the table. TRBV21-1 is a documented pseudogene. The CDR3 totals 18 residues.